These T cell receptor beta chains were read from a single sample in a study of T-cell reconstitution after alpha-beta-depleted transplantation in children. One entry per CDR3 protein results from TCRdb running MiXCR on the PCR reads. Here the sample spans about 420,000 distinct CDR3 sequences, approximately 11% being singletons. The starting material was PBMCs from the stem cell graft donor, obtained from the stem cell graft. The source is a human donor who donated a stem cell graft to a child with acute myeloid leukemia. CDR3s include the opening cysteine and the closing phenylalanine or tryptophan. Fields, in order: clone size, J gene, V gene, D gene, CDR3 protein, CDR3 DNA. The D gene is left open where the match is weak. Only part of the rows carry a size: once, few, many, or a class if the clone is expanded.

- | TRBJ2-5 | TRBV20-1 | - | CSASQLIAVQETQYF | TGCAGTGCGTCACAGCTAATAGCGGTACAAGAGACCCAGTACTTC
many | TRBJ2-5 | TRBV10-2 | - | CASSEDFQTQYF | TGCGCCAGCAGTGAGGACTTCCAGACCCAGTACTTC
few | TRBJ2-5 | TRBV20-1 | TRBD1 | CSARRGTGGAETQYF | TGCAGTGCTAGGAGGGGGACAGGGGGCGCGGAGACCCAGTACTTC
few | TRBJ2-7 | TRBV3-1 | - | CASSQGYDEQYF | TGTGCCAGCAGCCAAGGGTATGACGAGCAGTACTTC
few | TRBJ2-6 | TRBV12-3/TRBV12-4 | TRBD1 | CASSLDRGNGANVLTF | TGTGCCAGCAGTTTGGACAGGGGGAACGGGGCCAACGTCCTGACTTTC
- | TRBJ2-3 | TRBV5-1 | - | CASSWGQGWADTQYF | TGCGCCAGCAGCTGGGGTCAGGGTTGGGCAGATACGCAGTATTTT
- | TRBJ2-1 | TRBV18 | - | CASSPPSISYNEQFF | TGTGCCAGCTCACCACCATCCATCTCCTACAATGAGCAGTTCTTC
many | TRBJ1-5 | TRBV12-3/TRBV12-4 | - | CASSGAKKPQHF | TGTGCCAGCAGTGGGGCTAAAAAGCCCCAGCATTTT
- | TRBJ2-3 | TRBV5-1 | TRBD2 | CASSVGASGVTDTQYF | TGCGCCAGCAGCGTGGGCGCTAGCGGGGTCACAGATACGCAGTATTTT
- | TRBJ2-4 | TRBV4-1 | TRBD1 | CASSPRGQINIQYF | TGCGCCAGCAGCCCAAGGGGACAGATAAACATTCAGTACTTC
few | TRBJ2-6 | TRBV6-2/TRBV6-3 | TRBD2 | CASGALAGGGGANVLTF | TGTGCCAGCGGCGCACTAGCGGGCGGCGGTGGGGCCAACGTCCTGACTTTC
few | TRBJ2-5 | TRBV12-3/TRBV12-4 | TRBD2 | CASSRLAGATQYF | TGTGCCAGCAGTCGACTAGCGGGAGCTACCCAGTACTTC
few | TRBJ1-3 | TRBV5-1 | TRBD1 | CASSLEGQVISGNTIYF | TGCGCCAGCAGCTTGGAAGGACAGGTCATCTCTGGAAACACCATATATTTT
many | TRBJ2-1 | TRBV6-1 | - | CASSDMPRNNEQFF | TGTGCCAGCAGTGATATGCCCAGAAACAATGAGCAGTTCTTC
few | TRBJ2-5 | TRBV10-3 | TRBD2 | CAIRGLAGGLETQYF | TGTGCCATCAGAGGGCTAGCGGGAGGGCTAGAGACCCAGTACTTC
many | TRBJ2-5 | TRBV7-6 | - | CASSLDQSTQYF | TGTGCCAGCAGCTTAGATCAGTCCACCCAGTACTTC
- | TRBJ2-1 | TRBV20-1 | TRBD2 | CSAGPGAGAYNEQFF | TGCAGTGCTGGCCCCGGGGCGGGAGCCTACAATGAGCAGTTCTTC
- | TRBJ1-2 | TRBV27 | - | CASSRIQGAYGYTF | TGTGCCAGCAGTAGAATCCAGGGTGCCTATGGCTACACCTTC
few | TRBJ1-5 | TRBV6-5 | - | CASSYRRGNQPQHF | TGTGCCAGCAGTTACCGACGGGGGAATCAGCCCCAGCATTTT
- | TRBJ2-7 | TRBV3-1 | TRBD1 | CASSRGTGEGLYEQYF | TGTGCCAGCAGCCGTGGGACAGGGGAAGGACTCTACGAGCAGTACTTC
few | TRBJ2-2 | TRBV7-2 | - | CASSLVFAYTGELFF | TGTGCCAGCAGCTTAGTTTTTGCGTACACCGGGGAGCTGTTTTTT
- | TRBJ2-7 | TRBV7-9 | - | CASSLAGLRSTYEQYF | TGTGCCAGCAGCTTAGCGGGATTACGGAGTACCTACGAGCAGTACTTC
- | TRBJ2-1 | TRBV5-5 | - | CASSLTPNEQFF | TGTGCCAGCAGCTTGACGCCTAATGAGCAGTTCTTC
- | TRBJ2-3 | TRBV20-1 | TRBD2 | CSARDLGGGADTQYF | TGCAGTGCTAGAGATCTCGGCGGGGGTGCCGATACGCAGTATTTT
- | TRBJ2-7 | TRBV10-3 | TRBD2 | CAISLSGRSYEQYF | TGTGCCATCAGCCTTAGCGGGAGAAGTTACGAGCAGTACTTC
many | TRBJ2-2 | TRBV5-1 | TRBD2 | CASSLGVAGTNTGELFF | TGCGCCAGCAGCTTGGGGGTAGCGGGAACCAACACCGGGGAGCTGTTTTTT
few | TRBJ2-5 | TRBV6-2/TRBV6-3 | TRBD2 | CASSLSGLAGSETQYF | TGTGCCAGCAGCCTCTCTGGCCTAGCGGGCTCCGAGACCCAGTACTTC
- | TRBJ2-1 | TRBV4-1 | - | CASSHPGQSSYNEQFF | TGCGCCAGCAGCCACCCCGGCCAGAGCTCCTACAATGAGCAGTTCTTC
- | TRBJ1-6 | TRBV7-6 | - | CASSGDSSGNSPLHF | TGTGCCAGCAGCGGCGACAGTAGCGGGAATTCACCCCTCCACTTT
- | TRBJ2-5 | TRBV6-2/TRBV6-3 | TRBD2 | CASSPEGLAGGRRETQYF | TGTGCCAGCAGCCCCGAGGGACTAGCGGGGGGCCGCCGGGAGACCCAGTACTTC
few | TRBJ1-5 | TRBV5-1 | TRBD1 | CASSLGQGEGNQPQHF | TGCGCCAGCAGCTTGGGACAGGGGGAAGGCAATCAGCCCCAGCATTTT
few | TRBJ1-6 | TRBV6-1 | - | CASSLQGRADSPLHF | TGTGCCAGCAGCCTACAAGGTCGTGCGGATTCACCCCTCCACTTT
few | TRBJ2-1 | TRBV20-1 | - | CSAPTRHNEQFF | TGCAGTGCGCCGACTAGGCACAATGAGCAGTTCTTC
many | TRBJ2-7 | TRBV29-1 | - | CSVVVGYEQYF | TGCAGCGTTGTTGTCGGATACGAGCAGTACTTC
- | TRBJ2-2 | TRBV5-1 | - | CASSRLGPSTGELFF | TGCGCCAGCAGCCGCCTAGGCCCGAGTACCGGGGAGCTGTTTTTT
few | TRBJ1-5 | TRBV11-2 | - | CASSLELDQPQHF | TGTGCCAGCAGCTTAGAGTTAGATCAGCCCCAGCATTTT
many | TRBJ2-1 | TRBV20-1 | - | CSAGISTNNEQFF | TGCAGTGCTGGAATAAGCACAAACAATGAGCAGTTCTTC
- | TRBJ2-7 | TRBV10-3 | TRBD2 | CAITIAGGDYEQYF | TGTGCCATCACCATAGCGGGAGGTGACTACGAGCAGTACTTC